This TCR beta chain came from a study of blood T cell repertoires in COVID-19. Looking at the study overall: Samples representing acute and convalescent COVID-19 were sourced from the United States, Italy and Spain. Sources were T cells, B-cell-depleted T cells, or PBMCs; the material itself was cDNA or gDNA.

This CDR3 comprises 16 residues. Germline CDR1 is SGHTA and CDR2 is FQGNSA. Germline trimming cut 1 base from V and 7 bases from J; bases unmatched to any gene: 13. Study processing details: Quantification of nucleated cells was approximated via reference gene primer amplification. Sequencing was performed with immunoSEQ multiplex PCR; in TCRdb, only in-frame clones are kept and a portion is missing. V and J calls and clone size come straight from that table; D and trimming were deduced from the DNA. In the table there are around 250,000 clones, roughly 88% of which are singletons. The V gene is TRBV7-2, the J gene TRBJ2-7, with 7 bases aligning to TRBD2. The sequencing input was peripheral blood. This receptor was taken from a man younger than 45 who had recovered from COVID-19. The CDR3 nucleotides are TGTGCCAGCAGCTTAGGGGCTAGCGGCTACAGAGGGGAGCAGTACTTC. Protein product: CASSLGASGYRGEQYF.